The source of this TCR beta chain is a study of beta chain features in type 1 diabetes. Broader study findings: Among all four CD4+ subsets, Type 1 diabetes patients had TCRB CDR3s that were moderately but significantly shorter.

Since all of the isolated RNA was reverse transcribed, expressed TCRB transcripts were what got sequenced. Only in-frame clones appear in the TCRdb table, and some are missing; sequencing was by immunoSEQ multiplex PCR. The repertoire holds hundreds of thousands of clones, about an eighth seen once, with approximately 0.039% in the top ten. As concerns this clone: Its antigen is unknown.

CDR3 length: 15 residues. Germline CDR1 SGHNT, CDR2 YYREEE (reference sequence). Unmatched junction bases numbered 8, after V lost 4 bases and J lost 5 bases. Sequencing was done on a sample of naive CD4+ T cells from blood. V is TRBV5-4 and J is TRBJ2-5, with TRBD2 matching 10 bases. This TCR derives from a man aged 18 to 29 with type 1 diabetes. The CDR3 is CASSLIAGGDETQYF. The DNA of the CDR3 is TGTGCCAGCAGCCTCATAGCGGGAGGAGATGAGACCCAGTACTTC.